The 26 T cell receptor beta chains below come from one sample, sequenced in a study of cytotoxic CD8 clonotypes in ibrutinib-treated CLL. TCRdb's copy holds only in-frame clones and misses some; the assay was immunoSEQ multiplex PCR. The profile shows approximately 45,000 clones, 69% of them singletons. The source was PBMCs, collected after 12 months of ibrutinib treatment. The receptors come from a human donor with chronic lymphocytic leukemia.

The V call is TRBV5-5, the J call TRBJ1-3; D remains unclear. The V gene lost 4 bases and the J gene lost 2 bases, with 16 bases spanning the gap. The V gene's germline CDR1 is SGHKS and CDR2 YYEKEE (reference sequence). The CDR3 runs 16 residues. The CDR3 nucleotides read TGTGCCAGCAGCCCATTCGGGTCCCCGGCTGGAAACACCATATATTTT. Its protein is CASSPFGSPAGNTIYF.

The V gene is TRBV6-5, the J gene TRBJ1-5; perhaps TRBD1 as D (6 bases). Germline CDR1 and CDR2: MNHEY and SVGAGI. The CDR3 has 14 amino acids. The V end lost 0 bases, the J end lost 8 bases, and 11 bases lay between the germline ends. CDR3 sequence reads: CASSYSQGWKPQHF. The DNA for the CDR3 is TGTGCCAGCAGTTACTCCCAGGGGTGGAAGCCCCAGCATTTT.

This rearrangement joins TRBV4-1 to TRBJ2-3; D is unresolved. The CDR3 loop spans 13 amino acids. Trimming took off 5 bases at V and 4 bases at J, with 10 bases between the two ends. Per the germline V gene, CDR1 is MGHRA and CDR2 is YSYEKL. This chain's CDR3 is CASSWPRADTQYF. The CDR3 region has the DNA TGCGCCAGCAGCTGGCCTCGGGCAGATACGCAGTATTTT.

The genes are TRBV5-1 and TRBJ2-2; 7 positions agree with TRBD1. V was clipped by 3 bases and J by 5 bases; unmatched bases: 10. The CDR3 runs 16 residues. Germline V lookup: CDR1 SGHRS, CDR2 YFSETQ. In nucleotides, the CDR3 is TGCGCCAGCAGCTCGGTTACGGGACAGCAAACCGGGGAGCTGTTTTTT. Its translation is CASSSVTGQQTGELFF.

The rearrangement uses TRBV4-1 and TRBJ1-3, with D possibly being TRBD1 (5 bases). The length of the CDR3 is 17 residues. From germline, CDR1 is MGHRA and CDR2 YSYEKL. Between the trimmed V and J ends, which lost 0 bases and 0 bases, there was a span of 12 bases. The CDR3: CASSQDLPGTSGNTIYF. In DNA, the CDR3 is TGCGCCAGCAGCCAAGATCTCCCAGGGACCTCTGGAAACACCATATATTTT.

In its sample, this clone was seen a few times. The V call is TRBV28, the J call TRBJ2-7; D not certain. The V gene lost 4 bases and the J gene lost 2 bases, with 15 bases spanning the gap. The germline V gene has CDR1 MDHEN and CDR2 SYDVKM. The CDR3 is 15 residues long. CDR3 DNA: TGTGCCAGCAGTTCCTCCCGGCAGCCCCCCTACGAGCAGTACTTC. Translated, it gives CASSSSRQPPYEQYF.

This clone was observed a single time. The V and J genes are TRBV2 and TRBJ2-3, with 11 positions matching TRBD2. The CDR3 runs to 15 residues. Germline values: CDR1 SNHLY, CDR2 FYNNEI. Trimming took 6 bases from V and 3 from J; bases not matched to a gene: 5. Here the CDR3 DNA reads TGTGCCAGCAGCAGACTAGCGGGGACAACAGATACGCAGTATTTT. Protein product: CASSRLAGTTDTQYF.

In its sample, this clone was seen a few times. The chain joins TRBV2 to TRBJ1-2; possibly TRBD1 for D (5 bases). V shed 1 base and J shed 8 bases, with 11 bases lying between them. Germline V gives CDR1 SNHLY, CDR2 FYNNEI. CDR3 size: 13 residues. The DNA of the CDR3 is TGTGCCAGCAGTGAAGGTGGGGGAGGCGGCTACACCTTC. It codes for CASSEGGGGGYTF.

V is TRBV6-6 and J is TRBJ2-4; the D is unclear. V dropped 2 bases and J dropped 4 bases, with 6 bases sitting between them. The germline V gene encodes CDR1 MNHNY and CDR2 SVGAGI (reference sequence). The CDR3 has 13 amino acids. The CDR3 nucleotides read TGTGCCAGCAGTTACGAGGAAAAAAACATTCAGTACTTC. Its translation: CASSYEEKNIQYF.

V usage is TRBV5-1 and J usage is TRBJ2-5, with 8 bases matching TRBD1. V lost 0 bases to trimming and J lost 4 bases; unmatched junction nucleotides: 5. The CDR3 has 15 residues. Germline loops: CDR1 SGHRS, CDR2 YFSETQ. In nucleotides, the CDR3 is TGCGCCAGCAGCTTGGGACAGGGGCGCGGAGAGACCCAGTACTTC. It specifies CASSLGQGRGETQYF.

V is TRBV6-1 and J is TRBJ1-2; the D gene is possibly TRBD1 (5 bases). The V gene lost 4 bases and the J gene lost 0 bases, with 9 bases spanning the gap. Germline V gives CDR1 MNHNS, CDR2 SASEGT. The CDR3 has 14 residues. Here the CDR3 reads CASSVTGANYGYTF. CDR3 bases: TGTGCCAGCAGTGTGACGGGGGCTAACTATGGCTACACCTTC.

The J gene is TRBJ2-3, the V gene TRBV6-1; D is unresolved. Trimming left V 6 bases short and J 6 bases short, with 19 bases between. The CDR3 contains 15 residues. CDR1 and CDR2 from the germline V gene are MNHNS and SASEGT. The CDR3 reads CASSGEFHLPDTQYF. DNA for the CDR3: TGTGCCAGCAGCGGAGAATTTCATCTTCCGGATACGCAGTATTTT.

In this sample, this clone turned up a few times. The V gene is TRBV5-1, the J gene TRBJ1-5, with D possibly matching TRBD1 (6 bases). The germline CDR1 and CDR2 sequences are SGHRS and YFSETQ. The CDR3 totals 15 residues. The V and J ends lost 4 bases and 1 base respectively, with 12 bases between them. CDR3 loop: CASSLTGFSNQPQHF. CDR3 nucleotide sequence: TGCGCCAGCAGCCTGACAGGCTTCAGCAATCAGCCCCAGCATTTT. The full variable domain, in which reference TRBV5-1 and TRBJ1-5 provide the parts outside the CDR3, is KAGVTQTPRYLIKTRGQQVTLSCSPISGHRSVSWYQQTPGQGLQFLFEYFSETQRNKGNFPGRFSGRQFSNSRSEMNVSTLELGDSALYLCASSLTGFSNQPQHFGDGTRLSIL.

The chain recombines TRBV30 with TRBJ2-5; maybe TRBD2 (7 bases). This CDR3 has 13 residues. Germline V lookup: CDR1 GTSNPN, CDR2 SVGIG (reference sequence). Deletions cut 4 bases from V and 5 bases from J, with 14 bases between. For the CDR3, the DNA is TGTGCCTGGAAGGGGGGGCCTCGTGAGACCCAGTACTTC. Translated, it gives CAWKGGPRETQYF. Complete variable domain (other parts from reference TRBV30 and TRBJ2-5): SQTIHQWPATLVQPVGSPLSLECTVEGTSNPNLYWYRQAAGRGLQLLFYSVGIGQISSEVPQNLSASRPQDRQFILSSKKLLLSDSGFYLCAWKGGPRETQYFGPGTRLLVL.

The chain links TRBV9 to TRBJ1-2; TRBD1 agrees at 9 bases. With V trimmed by 3 bases and J by 4 bases, 4 bases remained unmatched. The CDR3 sequence is 14 residues long. Germline CDR1 reads SGDLS; CDR2 reads YYNGEE. CDR3 DNA sequence: TGTGCCAGCAGCGCCCGGGACAGGGTCTATGGCTACACCTTC. Translated: CASSARDRVYGYTF.

The J gene is TRBJ1-6, the V gene TRBV5-1, with D perhaps TRBD1 (5 bases). The CDR3 contains 15 residues. Trimming left V 0 bases short and J 7 bases short, with 11 bases between. Germline CDR1 is SGHRS and CDR2 is YFSETQ. The CDR3: CASSLGAGDNSPLHF. Here the CDR3 DNA reads TGCGCCAGCAGCTTGGGTGCGGGGGACAATTCACCCCTCCACTTT.

The chain joins TRBV6-5 to TRBJ2-7; no firm D call. The CDR3 is 12 residues long. Trimming removed 5 bases from V and 6 bases from J, with 11 bases in between. The germline V gene has CDR1 MNHEY and CDR2 SVGAGI. CDR3 nucleotide sequence: TGTGCCAGCAGTCCTAGTTACACCGAGCAGTACTTC. Protein product: CASSPSYTEQYF.

The V call is TRBV5-1, the J call TRBJ1-6; TRBD1 agrees at 9 bases. Losses at the gene ends were 6 bases for V and 9 bases for J; bases not matched to a gene: 16. Germline V CDR1 and CDR2: SGHRS, YFSETQ. The CDR3 totals 17 residues. The CDR3: CASTSGGGTGGISPLHF. DNA for the CDR3: TGCGCCAGCACCTCCGGAGGGGGAACAGGGGGCATTTCACCCCTCCACTTT. Variable domain in full (rest from reference TRBV5-1 and TRBJ1-6): KAGVTQTPRYLIKTRGQQVTLSCSPISGHRSVSWYQQTPGQGLQFLFEYFSETQRNKGNFPGRFSGRQFSNSRSEMNVSTLELGDSALYLCASTSGGGTGGISPLHFGNGTRLTVT.

This chain connects TRBV7-9 to TRBJ2-1; 14 bases fit TRBD2. Germline V gene data show CDR1 as SEHNR and CDR2 as FQNEAQ (reference sequence). Trimming removed 7 bases from V and 10 bases from J; junction bases left unmatched: 6. There are 14 residues in the CDR3. CDR3 coding DNA: TGTGCCAGCACCTCCGGGACTAGCGGGAGAGAGCAGTTCTTC. Translated, it gives CASTSGTSGREQFF.

The chain recombines TRBV5-8 with TRBJ1-2; TRBD1 agrees at 10 bases. CDR1 SGHTS and CDR2 YDEGEE come from the germline V gene. The CDR3 consists of 17 residues. The junction had 15 bases not matched to a gene; V was cut back by 4 bases and J by 6 bases. CDR3 loop: CASSKLRDRGFHDGYTF. The CDR3, as DNA: TGTGCCAGCAGCAAGCTCCGGGACAGGGGCTTTCACGATGGCTACACCTTC.

The chain has TRBV5-1 and TRBJ2-3; weak D call: TRBD1 (5 bases). Deletions cut 0 bases from V and 2 bases from J, with 10 bases between. The CDR3 sequence is 15 residues long. Germline V gene sequence: CDR1 SGHRS, CDR2 YFSETQ. CDR3 in DNA: TGCGCCAGCAGCTTGGAGGGGATATCCACAGATACGCAGTATTTT. Encoded protein: CASSLEGISTDTQYF. Complete variable domain (other parts from reference TRBV5-1 and TRBJ2-3): KAGVTQTPRYLIKTRGQQVTLSCSPISGHRSVSWYQQTPGQGLQFLFEYFSETQRNKGNFPGRFSGRQFSNSRSEMNVSTLELGDSALYLCASSLEGISTDTQYFGPGTRLTVL.

CDR3 sequence reads: CASSQGASSGANVLTF. CDR3 nucleotide sequence: TGTGCCAGCAGCCAGGGGGCGAGCTCTGGGGCCAACGTCCTGACTTTC. The V call is TRBV7-3, the J call TRBJ2-6; TRBD1 matches 8 bases. The CDR3 spans 16 residues. Germline CDR1 SGHTA, CDR2 FQGTGA. The J segment lost 0 bases and the V segment lost 5 bases, leaving 3 bases of the junction unmatched.

In this sample, this clone turned up once. This rearrangement joins TRBV6-5 to TRBJ2-3; D ambiguous. The CDR3 has 16 residues. V lost 0 bases and J 2 bases, leaving 12 bases between the germline ends. From germline, CDR1 is MNHEY and CDR2 SVGAGI. The CDR3 bases are TGTGCCAGCAGTTACTCGACCCACACTTACACAGATACGCAGTATTTT. Translated: CASSYSTHTYTDTQYF.

This clone was picked up one time. CDR3 nucleotide sequence: TGTGCCAGCAGACAAAACCGGGGGACTTCGTACGAGCAGTACTTC. Its translation is CASRQNRGTSYEQYF. This sequence joins TRBV5-4 and TRBJ2-7, with a tentative D call TRBD2 (6 bases). Trimming removed 5 bases at V and 4 bases at J, with 19 bases between. Per the germline V gene, CDR1 is SGHNT and CDR2 is YYREEE (reference sequence). The CDR3 spans 15 residues. Drawing the rest from reference TRBV5-4 and TRBJ2-7, the complete variable domain is ETGVTQSPTHLIKTRGQQVTLRCSSQSGHNTVSWYQQALGQGPQFIFQYYREEENGRGNFPPRFSGLQFPNYSSELNVNALELDDSALYLCASRQNRGTSYEQYFGPGTRLTVT.

This clone occurred once. V gene TRBV5-1 combines with J gene TRBJ2-7, with D possibly being TRBD1 or TRBD2 (5 bases each). With 0 bases removed from V and 7 bases from J, the gap between germline ends came to 14 bases. The germline CDR1 and CDR2 sequences are SGHRS and YFSETQ. The CDR3 is made up of 14 amino acids. This CDR3 is CASSLEWGSGEQYF. CDR3 coding DNA: TGCGCCAGCAGCTTGGAGTGGGGGTCTGGTGAGCAGTACTTC.

This chain connects TRBV6-1 to TRBJ2-3, with D perhaps TRBD2 (5 bases). The CDR3 spans 14 residues. The V and J ends lost 6 bases and 1 base respectively, with 11 bases between them. Germline V gives CDR1 MNHNS, CDR2 SASEGT. The CDR3 sequence is CASRPGWGTDTQYF. In nucleotides, the CDR3 is TGTGCCAGCAGGCCGGGATGGGGCACAGATACGCAGTATTTT.